This TCR beta chain appears in the sequencing data of a study of T cell responses to AZD1222 COVID-19 vaccine. The overall study: Pooled in the analysis were second doses at about 4 or about 12 weeks.

TCRdb's table, derived via immunoSEQ multiplex PCR, lists solely in-frame clones and lacks some. The table includes around 140,000 clones, under 95% detected once. Findings and limits, study-wide: There were mostly white British donors and more females than males, and clonal diversity was possibly underestimated. In the spike-specific TCR repertoire, nearly half reportedly target unmutated variant regions. Only a handful of AZD1222 recipients, several in all, had baseline seropositivity.

V shed 5 bases and J shed 2 bases, with 7 bases lying between them. CDR3 size: 13 residues. Of note for this clone: Its specificity is not known.

This material consisted of peripheral blood, taken on day 0 of AZD1222 vaccination. The rearrangement uses TRBV12-3 or TRBV12-4 and TRBJ2-1, with no clear D. The source is an adult in good health. CDR3 in amino acids: CASSPNTYNEQFF. In DNA, the CDR3 is TGTGCCAGCAGTCCTAATACCTACAATGAGCAGTTCTTC.